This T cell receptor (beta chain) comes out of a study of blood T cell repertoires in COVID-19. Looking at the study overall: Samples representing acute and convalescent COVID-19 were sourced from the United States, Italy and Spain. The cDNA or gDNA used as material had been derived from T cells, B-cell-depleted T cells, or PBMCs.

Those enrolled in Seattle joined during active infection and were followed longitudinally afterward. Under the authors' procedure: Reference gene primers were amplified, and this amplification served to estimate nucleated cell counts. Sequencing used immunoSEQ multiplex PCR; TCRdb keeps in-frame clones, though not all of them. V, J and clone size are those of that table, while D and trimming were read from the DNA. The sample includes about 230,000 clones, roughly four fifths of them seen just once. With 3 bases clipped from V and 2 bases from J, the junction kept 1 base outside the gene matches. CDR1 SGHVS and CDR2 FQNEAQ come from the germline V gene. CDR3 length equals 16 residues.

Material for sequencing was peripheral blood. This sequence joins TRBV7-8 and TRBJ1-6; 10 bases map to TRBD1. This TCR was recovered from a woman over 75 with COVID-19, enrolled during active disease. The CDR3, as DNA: TGTGCCAGCAGCTTCGGGACAGGGGCCTATAATTCACCCCTCCACTTT. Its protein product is CASSFGTGAYNSPLHF.